These 27 T cell receptor beta chains share one sample of origin, sequenced in a study of blood T cell repertoires in COVID-19 (dated by TCRdb to 2020 to 2022). The library was obtained by the immunoSEQ multiplex PCR assay. TCRdb stores this immuneACCESS table with in-frame sequences only. Part of the clones is absent; in the studies checked, under half of the shortfall reflects unresolved V genes, and no reason is known for the rest. The sample contains more than 95,000 clones, roughly 83% of them found a single time. The ten largest clones add up to approximately 3.4% of the sample. The source material was peripheral blood. The receptors derive from a woman of 80 years or more with active or convalescent COVID-19.

The chain joins TRBV28 to TRBJ2-3; 8 nucleotides align to TRBD1. V was clipped by 6 bases and J by 1 base; unmatched bases: 6. Germline CDR1 is MDHEN and CDR2 is SYDVKM. The CDR3 runs 15 residues. The chain's CDR3 is CASRDGQGRTDTQYF. CDR3 nucleotides: TGTGCCAGCAGGGATGGACAGGGCCGCACAGATACGCAGTATTTT.

This chain uses TRBV5-4 with TRBJ2-3; D not resolved. V lost 0 bases, J lost 2 bases, and 7 bases lay in between. This CDR3 spans 14 amino acids. The germline V gene encodes CDR1 SGHNT and CDR2 YYREEE (reference sequence). DNA for the CDR3: TGTGCCAGCAGCTTGGGTCAGTCCACAGATACGCAGTATTTT. It encodes CASSLGQSTDTQYF.

The table lists this clone with a count of one. The chain carries TRBV7-3 and TRBJ2-7; maybe TRBD2 (7 bases). The V and J ends lost 6 bases and 6 bases respectively, with 18 bases between them. This CDR3 is built from 14 residues. CDR1 and CDR2 from the germline V gene are SGHTA and FQGTGA. CDR3 in DNA: TGTGCCAGCAGTTGGGGCGGGGGCCCCTCCGAGCAGTACTTC. This translates into CASSWGGGPSEQYF. Drawing the rest from reference TRBV7-3 and TRBJ2-7, the complete variable domain is GAGVSQTPSNKVTEKGKYVELRCDPISGHTALYWYRQSLGQGPEFLIYFQGTGAADDSGLPNDRFFAVRPEGSVSTLKIQRTERGDSAVYLCASSWGGGPSEQYFGPGTRLTVT.

The chain links TRBV5-1 to TRBJ1-2, with D possibly being TRBD1 (5 bases). The CDR3 length is 13 residues. V dropped 0 bases and J dropped 6 bases, with 9 bases sitting between them. The germline V gene has CDR1 SGHRS and CDR2 YFSETQ. The CDR3 loop is CASSLAAGHGYTF. CDR3 nucleotide sequence: TGCGCCAGCAGCTTGGCGGCAGGGCATGGCTACACCTTC.

CDR3 residues: CASSLAAGGASGNTIYF. The CDR3 region has the DNA TGTGCCAGCAGCTTGGCGGCTGGGGGGGCATCTGGAAACACCATATATTTT. This chain uses TRBV5-5 with TRBJ1-3; D perhaps matches TRBD1 (6 bases). The CDR3 runs to 17 residues. V was clipped by 0 bases and J by 1 base, with 14 bases between them. CDR1 is SGHKS, CDR2 YYEKEE, per germline (reference sequence).

The chain joins TRBV15 to TRBJ1-3; D remains unclear. V was cut by 4 bases and J by 0 bases, with 10 bases left in between. Germline V lookup: CDR1 LNHNV, CDR2 YYDKDF (reference sequence). This CDR3 is 15 amino acids long. Here the CDR3 DNA reads TGTGCCACCAGCACCCAAAAATTCTCTGGAAACACCATATATTTT. This gives the protein CATSTQKFSGNTIYF.

A few counts support this clone. This chain uses TRBV28 with TRBJ1-6; tentative D call: TRBD1 (5 bases). Germline V gene sequence: CDR1 MDHEN, CDR2 SYDVKM. V was pared by 6 bases and J by 7 bases, with 13 bases between. This CDR3 contains 14 residues. The CDR3 here is CASRRRGNNSPLHF. For the CDR3, the DNA is TGTGCCAGCAGGCGGCGGGGGAACAATTCACCCCTCCACTTT. The variable domain in full, with the rest retrieved from reference TRBV28 and TRBJ1-6, is DVKVTQSSRYLVKRTGEKVFLECVQDMDHENMFWYRQDPGLGLRLIYFSYDVKMKEKGDIPEGYSVSREKKERFSLILESASTNQTSMYLCASRRRGNNSPLHFGNGTRLTVT.

The V gene is TRBV7-2, the J gene TRBJ1-2, with 8 bases fitting TRBD1. Germline CDR1 reads SGHTA; CDR2 reads FQGNSA. The CDR3 is 19 amino acids. V shed 1 base, J shed 0 bases, and the junction held 13 bases outside the gene matches. The CDR3 DNA follows: TGTGCCAGCAGCTTAGGGGACAGGTTTGGTACGGTTCCTAACTATGGCTACACCTTC. It translates to CASSLGDRFGTVPNYGYTF.

The chain carries TRBV5-6 and TRBJ2-5, with D perhaps matching TRBD2 (5 bases). The length of the CDR3 is 13 residues. V gave up 2 bases and J gave up 5 bases, with 10 bases separating them. Germline CDR1 and CDR2: SGHDT and YYEEEE. The CDR3 nucleotides are TGTGCCAGCAGCTTTTTTACGGGGGAGACCCAGTACTTC. This gives the protein CASSFFTGETQYF.

In this sample, this clone turned up many times. This chain joins TRBV6-5 and TRBJ1-3; D remains ambiguous. CDR3 length equals 13 residues. The V end was cut by 8 bases, the J end by 1 base, with 9 bases between. Germline lookup yields CDR1 MNHEY and CDR2 SVGAGI. For the CDR3, the DNA is TGTGCCAGCGAGGAGATTTCTGGAAACACCATATATTTT. Encoded protein: CASEEISGNTIYF.

V is TRBV28 and J is TRBJ1-5, with 8 bases aligning to TRBD1. Germline V gene sequence: CDR1 MDHEN, CDR2 SYDVKM. CDR3 length equals 13 residues. V was pared by 4 bases and J by 6 bases, with 2 bases of the junction left unmatched. DNA for the CDR3: TGTGCCAGCAGTTGGGACAGGACTCAGCCCCAGCATTTT. Translating it yields CASSWDRTQPQHF.

V usage is TRBV6-1 and J usage is TRBJ1-3; D remains ambiguous. Trimming pared 2 bases from V and 0 bases from J, leaving 8 bases between. The CDR3 has 15 residues. The germline CDR1 and CDR2 sequences are MNHNS and SASEGT. CDR3 protein: CASSEFHFSGNTIYF. CDR3 DNA sequence: TGTGCCAGCAGTGAATTTCACTTCTCTGGAAACACCATATATTTT.

J is TRBJ1-4 and V is TRBV5-4; 8 bases line up with TRBD1. The CDR3 extends over 15 amino acids. Germline-derived CDR1 and CDR2 are SGHNT and YYREEE (reference sequence). The trim removed 4 bases at V and 7 bases at J, leaving 9 bases unmatched. Here the CDR3 DNA reads TGTGCCAGCAGCCAGGACAGGGAGATCGGTGAAAAACTGTTTTTT. As protein: CASSQDREIGEKLFF.

This chain uses TRBV2 with TRBJ1-6; unclear D gene. Germline values: CDR1 SNHLY, CDR2 FYNNEI. Trimming removed 2 bases from V and 0 bases from J, with 8 bases in between. CDR3 length: 16 residues. The CDR3 region has the DNA TGTGCCAGCAGTGAAAGAGGGTTCTCCTATAATTCACCCCTCCACTTT. Its translation: CASSERGFSYNSPLHF.

This clone was recorded only once. This chain links TRBV28 with TRBJ1-2, with D tentatively TRBD1 (5 bases). Germline V lookup: CDR1 MDHEN, CDR2 SYDVKM. The CDR3 runs 13 residues. The V end lost 2 bases, the J end lost 3 bases, and 7 bases lay between the germline ends. CDR3 in DNA: TGTGCCAGCAGTTTAGGGGCGGACTATGGCTACACCTTC. Protein: CASSLGADYGYTF.

V gene TRBV4-2 combines with J gene TRBJ2-1; tentative D call: TRBD1 (7 bases). This CDR3 has 14 amino acids. V was shortened by 0 bases and J by 6 bases, with 9 bases between the two germline ends. Germline V lookup: CDR1 LGHNA, CDR2 YNFKEQ. CDR3 coding DNA: TGTGCCAGCAGCCAAGACAGGGGGGTCAATGAGCAGTTCTTC. Translated: CASSQDRGVNEQFF.

This clone was detected only a few times. The chain's CDR3 is CASSPGQARNSPLHF. CDR3 sequence (DNA): TGCGCCAGCAGCCCTGGACAGGCGCGTAATTCACCCCTCCACTTT. The chain employs TRBV5-1 and TRBJ1-6, with 7 bases lining up with TRBD1. Germline CDR1 SGHRS, CDR2 YFSETQ. The V segment lost 4 bases and the J segment 6 bases; nucleotides outside the gene matches: 7. The CDR3 has 15 amino acids.

The chain employs TRBV2 and TRBJ2-4; 8 positions agree with TRBD1. Germline V gene lookup returns CDR1 SNHLY and CDR2 FYNNEI. The CDR3 totals 17 residues. V was pared by 5 bases and J by 0 bases, with 9 bases of the junction left unmatched. CDR3 in DNA: TGTGCCAGCAGTTTATCCGGGACAGGAATAGCCAAAAACATTCAGTACTTC. It is translated as CASSLSGTGIAKNIQYF.

The chain is built from TRBV10-1 and TRBJ1-6; D gene unclear. Trimming shortened V by 2 bases and J by 6 bases, and 11 bases separated the two germline ends. Looked up from germline, CDR1 is WNHNN and CDR2 is SYGVQD (reference sequence). CDR3 length equals 15 residues. The CDR3 here is CASSEKHGVNSPLHF. CDR3 nucleotides: TGCGCCAGCAGTGAGAAGCACGGAGTTAATTCACCCCTCCACTTT.

The chain employs TRBV5-4 and TRBJ2-1; 9 bases agree with TRBD2. With 2 bases clipped from V and 4 bases from J, the junction kept 13 bases outside the gene matches. Germline lookup yields CDR1 SGHNT and CDR2 YYREEE (reference sequence). This CDR3 spans 18 amino acids. The CDR3 DNA reads as TGTGCCAGCAGCTTCCCAGAGTCAGCGGGAGGACTTTACAATGAGCAGTTCTTC. It specifies CASSFPESAGGLYNEQFF.

This clone showed up just once. This chain uses TRBV29-1 with TRBJ1-2, with a weak D call TRBD1 (5 bases). This CDR3 has 15 residues. Trimming took off 6 bases at V and 5 bases at J, with 22 bases between the two ends. Germline values: CDR1 SQVTM, CDR2 ANQGSEA. Here the CDR3 DNA reads TGCAGCGTCTACGCAGGTCAGGGATTCCGATATGGCTACACCTTC. This sequence encodes CSVYAGQGFRYGYTF.

Here the CDR3 DNA reads TGTGCCACCAGTGATGTGACAGACTACTATGGCTACACCTTC. Encoded protein: CATSDVTDYYGYTF. The chain joins TRBV24-1 to TRBJ1-2; tentative D call: TRBD1 (5 bases). The V end was cut by 3 bases, the J end by 3 bases, with 10 bases between. Germline assignment: CDR1 KGHDR and CDR2 SFDVKD. This CDR3 spans 14 amino acids.

The chain employs TRBV5-6 and TRBJ2-3, with 7 bases matching TRBD2. The CDR3 is made up of 15 amino acids. Trimming cost V 1 base and J 1 base; bases outside gene matches: 3. CDR1 and CDR2 from the germline V gene are SGHDT and YYEEEE. CDR3 DNA sequence: TGTGCCAGCAGCTTGCCCAGCGGGGGCACAGATACGCAGTATTTT. It translates to CASSLPSGGTDTQYF.

The chain combines TRBV11-2 with TRBJ2-5; 10 bases fit TRBD1. CDR1 and CDR2 from the germline V gene are SGHAT and FQNNGV. With 5 bases clipped from V and 9 bases from J, the junction kept 9 bases outside the gene matches. CDR3 length equals 14 residues. This CDR3 reads CASSTGTGASAQYF. The CDR3 nucleotides are TGTGCCAGCAGCACCGGGACAGGGGCATCGGCCCAGTACTTC.

CDR3 nucleotides: TGTGCCAGCAGCGTTCTAGCGGGAGGCCCCACCGGGGAGCTGTTTTTT. Its translation: CASSVLAGGPTGELFF. This chain connects TRBV9 to TRBJ2-2; 11 bases line up with TRBD2. The germline V gene has CDR1 SGDLS and CDR2 YYNGEE. The V gene end was trimmed by 2 bases and the J gene end by 4 bases; junction bases not matched to a gene: 4. The CDR3 loop spans 16 amino acids.

The chain joins TRBV7-9 to TRBJ1-4, with TRBD1 matching over 8 bases. The V gene's germline CDR1 is SEHNR and CDR2 FQNEAQ (reference sequence). The CDR3 runs 14 residues. The trim removed 6 bases at V and 8 bases at J, leaving 8 bases unmatched. The CDR3 here is CASSTTGDREKLFF. For the CDR3, the DNA is TGTGCCAGCAGTACGACAGGGGATCGGGAAAAACTGTTTTTT.

The CDR3 DNA reads TGTGCCAGCAGCCAGAGTGGCAGGGGTAAGGGAAACACCATATATTTT. Amino acid sequence: CASSQSGRGKGNTIYF. The chain carries TRBV3-1 (or the pseudogene TRBV3-2) and TRBJ1-3; perhaps TRBD1 as D (6 bases). V gave up 3 bases and J gave up 4 bases, with 16 bases separating them. The CDR3 length is 16 residues. The germline V gene encodes CDR1 LGHDT and CDR2 YNNKEL (reference sequence).